Listed below are T cell receptor beta chains from one sample, sequenced in a study of OX40 agonist ivuxolimab in advanced cancers. TCRdb's table, derived via immunoSEQ multiplex PCR, lists solely in-frame clones and lacks some. The sample records about 69,000 clones, about 80% being singletons. Sequencing was performed on CD4+ or CD8+ T cells sorted from blood, taken in a trial of the OX40 agonist ivuxolimab. These receptors all come from an adult with an advanced solid tumor such as melanoma, head and neck, liver or kidney cancer. The CDR3 runs from the conserved cysteine through the conserved F or W. The D gene is left open where the match is weak. Clone size is stated in some rows and not others, as once, few, many or a class when expanded.

j_call clone_size v_call d_call cdr3_nt cdr3_aa
TRBJ2-5 NA TRBV7-2 TRBD1 TGTGCCAGCAGCTTTCTGGACAGGGCGGGCGAGACCCAGTACTTC CASSFLDRAGETQYF
TRBJ2-3 NA TRBV2 TRBD2 TGTGCCAGCAAGCGGGGGGGCACAGATACGCAGTATTTT CASKRGGTDTQYF
TRBJ2-5 NA TRBV5-1 NA TGCGCCAGCAGCTTGTGGTCCCAAGAGACCCAGTACTTC CASSLWSQETQYF
TRBJ2-3 NA TRBV19 NA TGTGCCAGTAGCCACCCCGCGGGGCCGGGGATAAAGAATACGCAGTATTTT CASSHPAGPGIKNTQYF
TRBJ2-7 NA TRBV25-1 TRBD1 TGTGCCAGCAGTGAAGTGTCAGGGGGTACCTACGAGCAGTACTTC CASSEVSGGTYEQYF
TRBJ1-4 NA TRBV29-1 NA TGCAGCGGGAGCCGGGGCGACGAAAAACTGTTTTTT CSGSRGDEKLFF
TRBJ2-1 NA TRBV29-1 TRBD1 TGCAGCGTAGATGACAGGGAAGGGAGTGAGCAGTTCTTC CSVDDREGSEQFF
TRBJ1-1 NA TRBV28 TRBD1 TGTGCCAGCAGTCGACAGGGAATCAGGACTGAAGCTTTCTTT CASSRQGIRTEAFF
TRBJ1-5 NA TRBV4-1 TRBD1 TGCGCCAGCAGCCACGATTGGGGACAGGGAGGCAATCAGCCCCAGCATTTT CASSHDWGQGGNQPQHF
TRBJ2-7 NA TRBV30 TRBD1 TGTGCCTGGAGTACCCCCTTAAGACAGGGTAACGAGCAGTACTTC CAWSTPLRQGNEQYF
TRBJ2-7 NA TRBV2 NA TGTGCCAGCAGTGAACAGAACTACGAGCAGTACTTC CASSEQNYEQYF
TRBJ2-7 NA TRBV9 NA TGTGCCAGCAGCGTAGGTCCGGCAGCCAGCTCCTACGAGCAGTACTTC CASSVGPAASSYEQYF
TRBJ2-3 NA TRBV10-3 TRBD2 TGTGCCATCAGTGAGTACAGCGGGGGTCCGTCAGATACGCAGTATTTT CAISEYSGGPSDTQYF
TRBJ1-2 NA TRBV2 NA TGTGCCAGCAGTGACTTGGGGGCCTATGGCTACACCTTC CASSDLGAYGYTF
TRBJ2-1 few TRBV7-7 NA TGTGCTAGCAGCTTAGGGCACTACAATGAGCAGTTCTTC CASSLGHYNEQFF
TRBJ1-4 NA TRBV5-1 TRBD1 TGCGCCAGCAGCTTGGGCGACAGGGTCGGGGAAAAACTGTTTTTT CASSLGDRVGEKLFF
TRBJ2-7 NA TRBV6-1 TRBD2 TGTGCCAGCAGCCGGGAGGGCCTAGGCTACGAGCAGTACTTC CASSREGLGYEQYF
TRBJ2-1 NA TRBV10-3 NA TGTGCCACGCAGGGGGGGCTAGCGGGCTCCTACAATGAGCAGTTCTTC CATQGGLAGSYNEQFF
TRBJ1-5 NA TRBV6-1 NA TGTGCCAGCAGTGATAGGGATTCTCAGCCCCAGCATTTT CASSDRDSQPQHF
TRBJ2-7 NA TRBV5-1 NA TGCGCCAGCAGCTTTTGGGGGGACTACGAGCAGTACTTC CASSFWGDYEQYF